Listed below are T cell receptor beta chains from one sample, sequenced in a study of cytomegalovirus exposure and HLA in healthy donors. This table comes from immunoSEQ multiplex PCR, and its TCRdb copy is limited to in-frame clones, with some not included. The table records about 120,000 clones, approximately 80% of them present only once. Sequencing input: PBMCs. These receptors all come from a man between 45 and 60 years old in good health and CMV-seropositive. CDR3s include the opening cysteine and the closing phenylalanine or tryptophan. A D gene is named only where the DNA matches it firmly. A row's size may be missing; if present it is once, few, many or a size class.

TRBJ1-1 | NA | few | TRBV4-1 | TGCGCCAGCAGCCAAGCTGGGGCCGGGGGGGCCACTGAAGCTTTCTTT | CASSQAGAGGATEAFF
TRBJ2-7 | TRBD1 | NA | TRBV4-2 | TGTGCCAGCAGCCATGAAACCGGGACAGGGGTCTACGAGCAGTACTTC | CASSHETGTGVYEQYF
TRBJ2-2 | NA | once | TRBV5-1 | TGCGCCAGCAGCTTGGAGGGAGGACATAGCACCGGGGAGCTGTTTTTT | CASSLEGGHSTGELFF
TRBJ1-1 | TRBD1 | NA | TRBV5-1 | TGCGCCAGCAGTCGTGGGACAGCGAACACTGAAGCTTTCTTT | CASSRGTANTEAFF
TRBJ1-2 | TRBD1 | few | TRBV10-3 | TGTGCCAACTTAGAGGGACAGGGAGGAGGCTACACCTTC | CANLEGQGGGYTF
TRBJ1-5 | NA | few | TRBV5-1 | TGCGCCAGCAGCTTGTCATCCGGGGCGCGGGGTCAGCCCCAGCATTTT | CASSLSSGARGQPQHF
TRBJ2-1 | TRBD1 | NA | TRBV10-2 | TGCGCCAGCAGCTCCGGGACAGCGGCCTACAATGAGCAGTTCTTC | CASSSGTAAYNEQFF
TRBJ2-5 | NA | NA | TRBV5-1 | TGCGCCAGCAGCTCTAGCGCCCCCCCTGAGACCCAGTACTTC | CASSSSAPPETQYF
TRBJ1-1 | TRBD1 | NA | TRBV25-1 | TGTGCCAGCAGTCCCCAGATGGACAGGCAGAACACTGAAGCTTTCTTT | CASSPQMDRQNTEAFF
TRBJ1-5 | NA | NA | TRBV6-5 | TGTGCCAGCTCCGGACATATTAATCAGCCCCAGCATTTT | CASSGHINQPQHF
TRBJ1-5 | TRBD1 | NA | TRBV6-5 | TGTGCCAGCAGAATCGGACAGGGAAAAGGGCCCCAGCATTTT | CASRIGQGKGPQHF
TRBJ2-2 | TRBD2 | NA | TRBV7-7 | TGTGCCAGCAGAAAGCTAGCGGGACCAGGCACCGGGGAGCTGTTTTTT | CASRKLAGPGTGELFF
TRBJ1-2 | NA | NA | TRBV5-6 | TGTGCCAGCAGCCCCGGCGGGTGGGGCTACACCTTC | CASSPGGWGYTF
TRBJ1-2 | NA | few | TRBV6-1 | TGTGCCAGCAGTGAAGCGCGGTTTTCCGGAGGCTACACCTTC | CASSEARFSGGYTF
TRBJ2-7 | NA | NA | TRBV5-4 | TGTGCCAGCAGCTTGGAGCCAGGGGCATCATTTAGCTCCTACGAGCAGTACTTC | CASSLEPGASFSSYEQYF
TRBJ1-2 | NA | NA | TRBV6-5 | TGTGCCAGCAGCGAAGGACAGATAAACTATGGCTACACCTTC | CASSEGQINYGYTF